This record concerns one TCR beta chain sequence. With V trimmed by 2 bases and J by 2 bases, 3 bases remained unmatched. The CDR3 sequence is 15 residues long. Germline V gene data show CDR1 as SGHRS and CDR2 as YFSETQ. Sequencing used immunoSEQ multiplex PCR; TCRdb keeps in-frame clones, though not all of them. The table lists some 64,000 clones, roughly nine tenths of them singletons. The sample is drawn from a study of OX40 agonist ivuxolimab in advanced cancers. Across the whole study: People in dose escalation had one of these cancers: hepatocellular carcinoma, melanoma, renal cell or head and neck cancer. Partial responses were seen in three patients, one with hepatocellular carcinoma and two with cutaneous melanoma.

This sequence was found in an adult with an advanced solid tumor such as melanoma, head and neck, liver or kidney cancer. The sequenced sample was CD4+ or CD8+ T cells sorted from blood, obtained in a trial of the OX40 agonist ivuxolimab. The V and J genes are TRBV5-1 and TRBJ1-2; TRBD1 matches at 10 bases. The CDR3 is CASSLRDRGNYGYTF. The CDR3 DNA reads TGCGCCAGCAGCTTACGGGACAGGGGAAACTATGGCTACACCTTC.